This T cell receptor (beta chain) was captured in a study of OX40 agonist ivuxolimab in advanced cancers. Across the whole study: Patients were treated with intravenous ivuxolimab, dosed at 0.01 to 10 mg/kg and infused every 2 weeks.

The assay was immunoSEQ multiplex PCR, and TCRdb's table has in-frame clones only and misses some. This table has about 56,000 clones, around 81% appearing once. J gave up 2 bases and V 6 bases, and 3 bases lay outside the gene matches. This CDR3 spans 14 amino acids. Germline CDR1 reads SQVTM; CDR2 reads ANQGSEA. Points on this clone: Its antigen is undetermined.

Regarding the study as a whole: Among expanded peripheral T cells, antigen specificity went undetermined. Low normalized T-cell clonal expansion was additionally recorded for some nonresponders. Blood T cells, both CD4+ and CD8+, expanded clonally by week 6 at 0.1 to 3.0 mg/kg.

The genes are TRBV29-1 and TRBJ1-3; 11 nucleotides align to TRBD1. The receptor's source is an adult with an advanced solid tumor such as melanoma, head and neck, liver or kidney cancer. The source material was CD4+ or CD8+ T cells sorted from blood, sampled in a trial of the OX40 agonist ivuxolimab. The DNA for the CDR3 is TGCAGCGTCGGGACAGGGGGACCTGGAAACACCATATATTTT. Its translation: CSVGTGGPGNTIYF.